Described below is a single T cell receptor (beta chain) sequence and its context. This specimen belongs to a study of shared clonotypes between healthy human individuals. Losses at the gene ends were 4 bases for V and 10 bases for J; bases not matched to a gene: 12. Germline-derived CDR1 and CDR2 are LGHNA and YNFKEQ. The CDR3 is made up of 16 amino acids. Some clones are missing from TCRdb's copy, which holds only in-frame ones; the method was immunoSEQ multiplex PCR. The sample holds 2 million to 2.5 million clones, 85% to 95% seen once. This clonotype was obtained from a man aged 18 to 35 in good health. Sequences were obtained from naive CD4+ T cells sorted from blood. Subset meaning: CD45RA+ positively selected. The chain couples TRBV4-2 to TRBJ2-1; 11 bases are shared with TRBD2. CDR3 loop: CASSLSTSGTFEEQFF. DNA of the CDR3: TGTGCCAGCAGCCTCTCGACTAGCGGGACCTTTGAGGAGCAGTTCTTC.